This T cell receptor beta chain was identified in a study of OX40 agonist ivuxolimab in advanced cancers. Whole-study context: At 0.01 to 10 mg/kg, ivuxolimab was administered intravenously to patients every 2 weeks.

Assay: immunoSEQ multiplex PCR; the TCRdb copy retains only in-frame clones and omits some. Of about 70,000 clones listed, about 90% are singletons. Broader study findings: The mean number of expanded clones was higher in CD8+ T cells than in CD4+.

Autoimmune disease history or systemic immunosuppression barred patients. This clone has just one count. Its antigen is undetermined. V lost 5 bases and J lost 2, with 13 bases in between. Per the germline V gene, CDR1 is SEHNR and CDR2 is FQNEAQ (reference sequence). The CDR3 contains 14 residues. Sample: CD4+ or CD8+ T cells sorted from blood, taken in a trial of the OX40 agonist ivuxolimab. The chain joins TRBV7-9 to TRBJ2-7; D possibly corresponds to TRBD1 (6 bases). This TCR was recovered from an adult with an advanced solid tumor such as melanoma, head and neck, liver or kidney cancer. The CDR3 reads CASSHMDRAYEQYF. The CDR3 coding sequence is TGTGCCAGCAGCCATATGGACAGAGCCTACGAGCAGTACTTC.